A single sample is the source of the 12 T cell receptor beta chains below, sequenced in a study of shared clonotypes between healthy human individuals. Profiling relied on immunoSEQ multiplex PCR, and the TCRdb table lists in-frame clones only, not all of them. Among a few million clones listed, over 85% were seen once. Sequencing used naive CD4+ T cells from PBMCs. Subset given: CD45RA+ positively selected. The receptor set was obtained from a man aged 18-30 years in good health. Some clones in this sample may be carry-over from other donors' samples.

V and J are TRBV11-3 and TRBJ2-3, with D possibly matching TRBD1 (6 bases). V lost 1 base and J 4 bases, leaving 12 bases between the germline ends. Looked up from germline, CDR1 is SGHNT and CDR2 is YENEEA. The CDR3 consists of 15 residues. In DNA form, the CDR3 reads TGTGCCAGCAGCTTAGGGGGGCTGAACGCAGATACGCAGTATTTT. This translates into CASSLGGLNADTQYF.

V and J are TRBV7-9 and TRBJ2-3, with a weak D call TRBD1 (6 bases). The germline CDR1 and CDR2 sequences are SEHNR and FQNEAQ (reference sequence). The ends were cut back, 2 bases at V and 5 bases at J, with 26 bases in the middle. The CDR3 runs to 19 residues. This CDR3 is CASSLQVGTRASVGDTQYF. For the CDR3, the DNA is TGTGCCAGCAGCTTACAGGTGGGGACACGGGCGTCCGTGGGAGATACGCAGTATTTT.

V gene TRBV28 combines with J gene TRBJ1-3; D is unresolved. V was clipped by 8 bases and J by 1 base, with 9 bases between them. Germline V gives CDR1 MDHEN, CDR2 SYDVKM. The CDR3 extends over 13 amino acids. The DNA of the CDR3 is TGTGCCAGCTTGGTCGGGTCTGGAAACACCATATATTTT. It yields the protein CASLVGSGNTIYF. Variable domain in full (rest from reference TRBV28 and TRBJ1-3): DVKVTQSSRYLVKRTGEKVFLECVQDMDHENMFWYRQDPGLGLRLIYFSYDVKMKEKGDIPEGYSVSREKKERFSLILESASTNQTSMYLCASLVGSGNTIYFGEGSWLTVV.

The chain couples TRBV5-1 to TRBJ2-7; D perhaps matches TRBD1 (5 bases). CDR1 is SGHRS and CDR2 is YFSETQ in the germline V gene. The V and J ends lost 3 bases and 3 bases respectively, with 10 bases between them. The CDR3 has 13 amino acids. The CDR3 region is CASSSDRDYEQYF. The CDR3 region has the DNA TGCGCCAGCAGCTCCGACAGAGACTACGAGCAGTACTTC.

As for this clone: A read error may produce the germline difference seen at one junction end. The rearrangement joins TRBV5-1 to TRBJ1-1; tentative D call: TRBD1 (5 bases). The CDR3 has 17 residues. Germline assignment: CDR1 SGHRS and CDR2 YFSETQ. For the CDR3, the DNA is TGCGCCAGCAGCGGAAGACCGAGCACAGGACCGAACACTGAAGCTCTCTTT. Translation gives CASSGRPSTGPNTEALF.

The V gene is TRBV6-6, the J gene TRBJ2-1; 11 bases align to TRBD1. This CDR3 contains 16 residues. Trimming cost V 3 bases and J 2 bases; bases outside gene matches: 3. Germline V gene sequence: CDR1 MNHNY, CDR2 SVGAGI (reference sequence). This chain's CDR3 is CASSYKGQGAYNEQFF. CDR3 nucleotides: TGTGCCAGCAGTTATAAGGGACAGGGGGCCTACAATGAGCAGTTCTTC.

The chain joins TRBV9 to TRBJ2-2, with no clear D. V was shortened by 0 bases and J by 1 base, with 7 bases between the two germline ends. CDR3 size: 15 residues. Germline assignment: CDR1 SGDLS and CDR2 YYNGEE. For the CDR3, the DNA is TGTGCCAGCAGCGTAGTTCCTATGAACACCGGGGAGCTGTTTTTT. As protein: CASSVVPMNTGELFF.

The chain uses TRBV25-1 and TRBJ2-6, with D perhaps TRBD1 (5 bases). There are 16 residues in the CDR3. Between the trimmed V and J ends, which lost 1 base and 0 bases, there was a span of 7 bases. Germline V gives CDR1 MGHDK, CDR2 SYGVNS. CDR3 amino acids: CASSESRVSGANVLTF. In DNA form, the CDR3 reads TGTGCCAGCAGTGAATCCAGGGTCTCTGGGGCCAACGTCCTGACTTTC. The full variable domain, completed using reference TRBV25-1 and TRBJ2-6, is EADIYQTPRYLVIGTGKKITLECSQTMGHDKMYWYQQDPGMELHLIHYSYGVNSTEKGDLSSESTVSRIRTEHFPLTLESARPSHTSQYLCASSESRVSGANVLTFGAGSRLTVL.

The chain combines TRBV27 with TRBJ2-3; 10 positions agree with TRBD2. This CDR3 has 16 amino acids. The germline CDR1 and CDR2 sequences are MNHEY and SMNVEV (reference sequence). The trim removed 0 bases at V and 4 bases at J, leaving 4 bases unmatched. CDR3 in DNA: TGTGCCAGCAGTTTATCCTCTAGCGGGAGTGCAGATACGCAGTATTTT. This encodes CASSLSSSGSADTQYF.

The sample holds a few counts of this clone. This chain uses TRBV2 with TRBJ1-5, with a weak D call TRBD1 (5 bases). This CDR3 has 14 residues. The V and J ends lost 7 bases and 5 bases respectively, with 15 bases between them. CDR1 is SNHLY, CDR2 FYNNEI, per germline. CDR3 bases: TGTGCCAGCACCCTGGGGACCGGGTATCAGCCCCAGCATTTT. Protein product: CASTLGTGYQPQHF.

The chain is built from TRBV28 and TRBJ1-1, with D hard to call. Germline V CDR1 and CDR2: MDHEN, SYDVKM. This CDR3 region has 16 residues. V was pared by 4 bases and J by 1 base, with 16 bases between. The CDR3 nucleotides are TGTGCCAGCAGTTCCTCGGACGGCGCTGGGAACACTGAAGCTTTCTTT. This sequence encodes CASSSSDGAGNTEAFF.

V usage is TRBV19 and J usage is TRBJ2-5, with D perhaps matching TRBD1 or TRBD2 (6 bases each). V gave up 5 bases and J gave up 4 bases, with 11 bases separating them. CDR1 and CDR2 from the germline V gene are LNHDA and SQIVND (reference sequence). The length of the CDR3 is 13 residues. The chain's CDR3 is CASSSRGRETQYF. The CDR3 DNA follows: TGTGCCAGTAGTTCCCGGGGGCGAGAGACCCAGTACTTC.